This paragraph reports one TCR beta chain. The source of the sample is a study of OX40 agonist ivuxolimab in advanced cancers. Sequencing used immunoSEQ multiplex PCR; TCRdb keeps in-frame clones, though not all of them. Here the sample spans fewer than 60,000 clones, roughly 80% being singletons. Per germline, CDR1 LGHNA and CDR2 YNFKEQ. The CDR3 runs to 15 residues. V lost 0 bases and J 4 bases, leaving 12 bases between the germline ends. The chain has TRBV4-2 and TRBJ1-2; the D is unclear. The sequencing here drew on CD4+ or CD8+ T cells sorted from blood, taken in a trial of the OX40 agonist ivuxolimab. The source of this sequence is an adult with an advanced solid tumor such as melanoma, head and neck, liver or kidney cancer. The CDR3 nucleotides read TGTGCCAGCAGCCAAGATGTCGGGGATTTCTATGGCTACACCTTC. This gives the protein CASSQDVGDFYGYTF.